This TCR beta chain was sequenced for a study of T cells in Graves' hyperthyroidism and ophthalmopathy. This clonotype occurred many times. Its target is not known. One junction end does not reproduce the germline sequence, and a read error may be involved. General observations from the study: Clonotypes that were expanded in thyroid above 0.001 mostly appeared in blood too.

This CDR3 spans 12 amino acids. Germline loops: CDR1 MNHEY, CDR2 SVGAGI. Patients aged 18 to 65 had newly diagnosed hyperthyroidism that had lasted under 2 months. RNA transcripts provided the source from which TCR beta CDR3 regions were amplified. HTBI primers were the set used in a first-round RT-PCR of the TCR CDR3. Via MiXCR, TCRdb re-called the multiplex PCR reads, giving one row per CDR3 protein. Among hundreds of thousands of distinct CDR3 sequences, about 38% were seen once, and the ten largest hold 8.9%. This sequence joins TRBV6-5 and TRBJ2-7; D is undetermined. This clonotype was sampled from a man younger than 30 with Graves' hyperthyroidism. The specimen sequenced was blood. CDR3 bases: TGTGCCAGCAGTAACTCTGATCGCGAGCAGTACTTC. Protein product: CASSNSDREQYF.